A selection of T cell receptor beta chains follows, all from one sample in a study of cytomegalovirus exposure and HLA in healthy donors. Clones were sequenced by immunoSEQ multiplex PCR, and TCRdb holds only the in-frame ones, with some missing. The repertoire holds approximately 64,000 clones, with 77% as singletons. Sample: PBMCs. These receptors originate from a male donor in good health and CMV-seropositive. CDR3s include the opening cysteine and the closing phenylalanine or tryptophan. Each record gives: V gene, CDR3 length, clone size, J gene, D gene, CDR3 protein, CDR3 DNA. D genes are given only for firm matches. A clone size is listed for some rows: how often the clone was seen (once, few, many), or a class if it is expanded.

>TRBV25-1|13|NA|TRBJ2-7|TRBD2
CASSERGSYEQYF
TGTGCCAGCAGTGAGCGGGGGTCCTACGAGCAGTACTTC
>TRBV15|19|NA|TRBJ2-5|TRBD2
CATSRDRLTSESLQETQYF
TGTGCCACCAGCAGAGATCGATTGACTAGCGAGTCACTCCAAGAGACCCAGTACTTC
>TRBV18|14|NA|TRBJ1-1|NA
CASSPLTYNTEAFF
TGTGCCAGCTCACCACTCACATACAACACTGAAGCTTTCTTT
>TRBV27|13|NA|TRBJ1-1|TRBD1
CASSPTGTGEAFF
TGTGCCAGCAGTCCCACCGGGACAGGGGAAGCTTTCTTT
>TRBV19|14|NA|TRBJ1-1|NA
CASSIGSGLGPAFF
TGTGCCAGTAGTATCGGTTCAGGGCTGGGCCCTGCTTTCTTT
>TRBV7-9|13|NA|TRBJ2-7|NA
CASSLDSSYEQYF
TGTGCCAGCAGCCTCGACAGCTCCTACGAGCAGTACTTC
>TRBV19|16|NA|TRBJ1-1|NA
CASSIADSGPYTEAFF
TGTGCCAGTAGTATCGCGGACTCCGGGCCTTACACTGAAGCTTTCTTT
>TRBV19|14|NA|TRBJ2-1|NA
CASSILSSYNEQFF
TGTGCCAGTAGTATCCTTAGCTCCTACAATGAGCAGTTCTTC
>TRBV7-3|14|NA|TRBJ2-7|NA
CASSLRRANREQYF
TGTGCCAGCAGCTTAAGGAGGGCCAATCGCGAGCAGTACTTC
>TRBV29-1|11|once|TRBJ1-1|NA
CSVRVGGEAFF
TGCAGCGTTAGGGTGGGAGGTGAAGCTTTCTTT
>TRBV5-4|15|NA|TRBJ2-2|NA
CASSLRAGAAGELLF
TGTGCCAGCAGCTTGCGGGCGGGGGCAGCCGGGGAGCTGCTTTTT
>TRBV4-3|16|NA|TRBJ1-2|NA
CASSPNSLGGDYGYTF
TGCGCCAGCAGCCCGAACTCCCTGGGGGGGGACTATGGCTACACCTTC
>TRBV25-1|14|NA|TRBJ1-4|NA
CASRKEHGNEKLFF
TGTGCCAGCAGGAAGGAGCATGGAAATGAAAAACTGTTTTTT
>TRBV9|18|NA|TRBJ2-3|TRBD2
CASSVKTSGPSSTDTQYF
TGTGCCAGCAGCGTAAAGACTAGCGGACCTTCTAGCACAGATACGCAGTATTTT
>TRBV5-4|13|NA|TRBJ2-7|NA
CASSWSTGWEQYF
TGTGCCAGCAGCTGGAGCACGGGGTGGGAGCAGTACTTC
>TRBV7-9|18|NA|TRBJ2-1|TRBD2
CASTIGGSGGALYNEQFF
TGTGCCAGCACCATAGGGGGTAGCGGGGGGGCGCTCTACAATGAGCAGTTCTTC
>TRBV30|14|once|TRBJ1-6|TRBD1
CAWISGTGISPLHF
TGTGCCTGGATATCCGGGACAGGGATTTCACCCCTCCACTTT
>TRBV10-3|17|NA|TRBJ1-6|TRBD1
CAITFRTGGAGNSPLHF
TGTGCCATCACCTTTAGGACAGGGGGCGCGGGTAATTCACCCCTCCACTTT
>TRBV4-2|15|few|TRBJ1-4|NA
CASSRGRQGMEKLFF
TGTGCCAGCAGCCGGGGGAGGCAGGGCATGGAAAAACTGTTTTTT
>TRBV4-1|15|NA|TRBJ1-1|TRBD1
CASRPTDRGQVEAFF
TGCGCCAGCAGACCTACGGACAGGGGGCAGGTTGAAGCTTTCTTT
>TRBV5-1|14|NA|TRBJ1-2|TRBD1
CASSLARTGDGYTF
TGCGCCAGCAGCTTGGCTAGGACAGGGGATGGCTACACCTTC
>TRBV27|14|NA|TRBJ1-1|TRBD1
CASSPIRDSTEAFF
TGTGCCAGCAGTCCTATCAGGGACAGCACTGAAGCTTTCTTT
>TRBV5-1|15|NA|TRBJ2-1|TRBD2
CASLNVAGGYNEQFF
TGCGCCAGCCTCAACGTAGCGGGGGGATACAATGAGCAGTTCTTC
>TRBV6-5|13|NA|TRBJ2-7|NA
CASSRVQGYEQYF
TGTGCCAGCAGTAGGGTGCAGGGTTACGAGCAGTACTTC
>TRBV9|15|NA|TRBJ2-7|NA
CASSPHSGFSYGQYF
TGTGCCAGCAGCCCTCACTCCGGGTTCTCCTACGGGCAGTACTTC
>TRBV25-1|16|NA|TRBJ2-7|NA
CASSERAGPNDYEQYF
TGTGCCAGCAGTGAACGGGCGGGTCCTAACGACTACGAGCAGTACTTC
>TRBV7-9|16|few|TRBJ2-1|TRBD2
CASSLDAGGPNNEQFF
TGTGCCAGCAGCTTAGACGCGGGGGGACCGAACAATGAGCAGTTCTTC
>TRBV9|14|NA|TRBJ2-1|TRBD2
CASSVTSGYNEQFF
TGTGCCAGCAGCGTAACTAGCGGATACAATGAGCAGTTCTTC
>TRBV5-1|14|NA|TRBJ1-1|TRBD1
CASSPTGDYTEAFF
TGCGCCAGCAGCCCCACAGGGGATTACACTGAAGCTTTCTTT
>TRBV20-1|11|NA|TRBJ1-2|NA
CSANRVYGYTF
TGCAGTGCCAACAGGGTCTATGGCTACACCTTC
>TRBV5-4|14|NA|TRBJ2-1|NA
CASSLEGIYNEQFF
TGTGCCAGCAGCTTGGAGGGGATCTACAATGAGCAGTTCTTC
>TRBV4-1|15|NA|TRBJ1-6|NA
CASSQERGYNSPLHF
TGCGCCAGCAGCCAAGAACGGGGGTATAATTCACCCCTCCACTTT
>TRBV7-2|11|NA|TRBJ1-2|NA
CASGGNYGYTF
TGTGCCAGTGGCGGTAACTATGGCTACACCTTC
>TRBV2|12|once|TRBJ2-7|TRBD1
CANPTGNCEQYF
TGTGCCAACCCGACAGGGAATTGCGAGCAGTACTTC
>TRBV7-3|18|NA|TRBJ2-2|NA
CASSLRASGTTITGELFF
TGTGCCAGCAGCTTAAGGGCATCTGGGACAACGATCACCGGGGAGCTGTTTTTT
>TRBV2|18|NA|TRBJ1-5|TRBD1
CASSERDRGVIGNQPQHF
TGTGCCAGCAGTGAACGTGACAGGGGAGTGATCGGCAATCAGCCCCAGCATTTT
>TRBV6-1|15|NA|TRBJ2-1|TRBD1
CASRAGTGGDNEQFF
TGTGCCAGCAGAGCCGGGACAGGGGGGGACAATGAGCAGTTCTTC
>TRBV27|17|NA|TRBJ2-5|TRBD2
CASSWRGGGGPGETQYF
TGTGCCAGCAGTTGGAGGGGGGGCGGGGGGCCGGGAGAGACCCAGTACTTC
>TRBV5-4|14|few|TRBJ1-4|NA
CASSADGNNEKLFF
TGTGCCAGCAGCGCAGACGGGAATAATGAAAAACTGTTTTTT
>TRBV2|15|NA|TRBJ2-7|NA
CASRRTNLPHYEQYF
TGTGCCAGCAGGAGGACTAACCTCCCCCACTACGAGCAGTACTTC
>TRBV5-6|14|NA|TRBJ2-7|NA
CASSFWTDSYEQYF
TGTGCCAGCAGCTTCTGGACAGACTCCTACGAGCAGTACTTC
>TRBV11-2|11|NA|TRBJ2-5|TRBD1
CASSLGQGEYF
TGTGCCAGCAGCTTAGGACAGGGAGAGTACTTC
>TRBV27|14|NA|TRBJ1-5|NA
CASSWGVGNQPQHF
TGTGCCAGCAGTTGGGGGGTCGGGAATCAGCCCCAGCATTTT
>TRBV5-4|13|NA|TRBJ1-1|NA
CASSLRGNTEAFF
TGTGCCAGCAGCCTACGAGGCAACACTGAAGCTTTCTTT
>TRBV4-3|15|NA|TRBJ1-4|NA
CASSQETAVNEKLFF
TGCGCCAGCAGCCAAGAGACAGCCGTTAATGAAAAACTGTTTTTT
>TRBV7-2|15|NA|TRBJ2-2|TRBD2
CASSSLLAGAGELFF
TGTGCCAGCAGCTCCTTACTAGCGGGGGCCGGGGAGCTGTTTTTT
>TRBV18|21|NA|TRBJ1-2|TRBD1
CASSPLPQVPGQGASNYGYTF
TGTGCCAGCTCACCACTCCCACAAGTCCCGGGACAGGGGGCATCTAACTATGGCTACACCTTC
>TRBV6-5|14|NA|TRBJ1-5|NA
CASSAASANQPQHF
TGTGCCAGCAGTGCCGCCAGCGCCAATCAGCCCCAGCATTTT
>TRBV7-9|16|few|TRBJ2-5|TRBD1
CASSEGTGDSQETQYF
TGTGCCAGCAGCGAAGGGACAGGGGATAGCCAAGAGACCCAGTACTTC
>TRBV9|15|NA|TRBJ1-1|TRBD1
CASSPGQGMNTEAFF
TGTGCCAGCAGCCCTGGACAGGGGATGAACACTGAAGCTTTCTTT
>TRBV4-2|17|few|TRBJ1-2|TRBD1
CASSQEGGQGARYGYTF
TGTGCCAGCAGCCAAGAAGGGGGGCAGGGGGCAAGGTATGGCTACACCTTC
>TRBV6-5|14|NA|TRBJ1-1|NA
CASSQAPRNTEAFF
TGTGCCAGCAGTCAAGCCCCACGGAACACTGAAGCTTTCTTT
>TRBV6-5|14|NA|TRBJ1-4|NA
CASMAVRLGEKLFF
TGTGCCAGCATGGCGGTGCGGCTAGGAGAAAAACTGTTTTTT
>TRBV9|16|NA|TRBJ1-6|TRBD1
CASSTGQAKFNSPLHF
TGTGCCAGCAGCACTGGACAGGCGAAATTTAATTCACCCCTCCACTTT
>TRBV5-1|16|NA|TRBJ2-7|TRBD2
CASSRIGTSGGYEQYF
TGCGCCAGCAGCAGAATAGGGACTAGCGGAGGCTACGAGCAGTACTTC
>TRBV28|13|NA|TRBJ1-1|NA
CASSFVEGGVAFF
TGTGCCAGCAGTTTTGTGGAGGGCGGCGTTGCTTTCTTT
>TRBV9|13|NA|TRBJ1-3|NA
CASSVAGGNTIYF
TGTGCCAGCAGCGTGGCAGGAGGAAACACCATATATTTT
>TRBV27|13|NA|TRBJ2-7|NA
CASSLRDSYEQYF
TGTGCCAGCAGTCTCAGGGACTCCTACGAGCAGTACTTC